The 31 T cell receptor beta chains below all came from one sample that was sequenced in a study of blood T cells in healthy people across ages. Alongside a J-beta primer mix, a sample-barcoded 5' primer served in a second PCR lasting about 7 to 11 cycles. TCRdb fed the 5' RACE reads into MiXCR, producing one record per CDR3 protein. The data contain approximately 600,000 distinct CDR3 sequences, under 65% of them singletons. The sequencing input was blood. These receptors came from a man aged 55-75 years in good health.

The CDR3 here is CASSESLGLGWRGYTF. The CDR3 nucleotides read TGTGCCAGCAGTGAATCCCTGGGCCTTGGTTGGCGAGGCTACACCTTC. V usage is TRBV2 and J usage is TRBJ1-2; D unresolved. The V and J ends lost 2 bases and 8 bases respectively, with 21 bases between them. CDR3 size: 16 residues. Germline V gives CDR1 SNHLY, CDR2 FYNNEI.

The chain recombines TRBV20-1 with TRBJ2-7; D gene unclear. Trimming removed 6 bases at V and 2 bases at J, with 8 bases between. This CDR3 region has 11 residues. Germline loops: CDR1 DFQATT, CDR2 SNEGSKA (reference sequence). Here the CDR3 DNA reads TGCAGTGCCATACGGACCTACGAGCAGTACTTC. Translation gives CSAIRTYEQYF.

The chain combines TRBV5-1 with TRBJ2-7, with TRBD1 identical over 8 bases. CDR1 SGHRS and CDR2 YFSETQ come from the germline V gene. Trimming at V came to 5 bases and at J to 3 bases, leaving 10 bases not matched to a gene. CDR3 length: 15 residues. This CDR3 is CASRNAAGGFYEQYF. The CDR3 DNA follows: TGCGCCAGCAGGAATGCGGCAGGGGGCTTCTACGAGCAGTACTTC.

The genes are TRBV5-1 and TRBJ2-7; 9 bases align to TRBD1. V shed 4 bases and J 0 bases; nucleotides not matched to a gene: 11. This CDR3 spans 17 amino acids. Germline V CDR1 and CDR2: SGHRS, YFSETQ. The CDR3 sequence: CASSGKGQGSSSYEQYF. The CDR3 DNA reads TGCGCCAGCAGCGGGAAGGGACAGGGCTCCAGCTCCTACGAGCAGTACTTC.

The chain couples TRBV4-1 to TRBJ2-5, with 9 bases matching TRBD1. The CDR3 length is 17 residues. V lost 0 bases, J lost 1 base, and 6 bases stayed unmatched. Germline CDR1 reads MGHRA; CDR2 reads YSYEKL. The CDR3 reads CASSQEGDREGQETQYF. The CDR3 DNA reads TGCGCCAGCAGCCAAGAAGGGGACAGGGAAGGCCAAGAGACCCAGTACTTC.

The rearrangement joins TRBV5-1 to TRBJ1-2, with 8 bases fitting TRBD1. J gave up 2 bases and V 4 bases, and 7 bases lay outside the gene matches. CDR1 SGHRS and CDR2 YFSETQ come from the germline V gene. The CDR3 extends over 15 amino acids. CDR3 amino acids: CASSPRTGRNYGYTF. The CDR3 DNA reads as TGCGCCAGCAGCCCCCGGACAGGGCGCAACTATGGCTACACCTTC.

This clonotype was observed a few times. The V and J genes are TRBV5-8 and TRBJ2-6; D is possibly TRBD1 (5 bases). Germline CDR1 reads SGHTS; CDR2 reads YDEGEE. Trimming pared 3 bases from V and 0 bases from J, leaving 13 bases between. The CDR3 covers 17 residues. Here the CDR3 reads CASSWTPASSGANVLTF. The CDR3 nucleotides are TGTGCCAGCAGCTGGACACCGGCAAGCTCTGGGGCCAACGTCCTGACTTTC.

This chain uses TRBV10-2 with TRBJ2-1, with 9 positions matching TRBD1. From germline, CDR1 is WSHSY and CDR2 SAAADI. The CDR3 length is 16 residues. V lost 2 bases and J lost 5; bases outside the gene matches: 7. The CDR3 sequence: CASSERDRGLDNEQFF. The CDR3, as DNA: TGCGCCAGCAGTGAGCGTGACAGGGGGTTAGACAATGAGCAGTTCTTC.

CDR3 region: CASSLAWAGGQDEQFF. CDR3 in DNA: TGTGCCAGCAGTTTAGCGTGGGCGGGGGGGCAGGATGAGCAGTTCTTC. The rearrangement joins TRBV12-3 or TRBV12-4 to TRBJ2-1, with 9 nucleotides matching TRBD2. The CDR3 is 16 amino acids. V gave up 0 bases and J gave up 8 bases; unmatched junction bases: 8.

The rearrangement uses TRBV4-1 and TRBJ2-1, with TRBD1 matching over 10 bases. The V segment lost 4 bases and the J segment 0 bases; nucleotides outside the gene matches: 9. The CDR3 contains 18 residues. Per germline, CDR1 MGHRA and CDR2 YSYEKL. Here the CDR3 DNA reads TGCGCCAGCAGCCGAGGAGGACAGGGGGTGAGCTCCTACAATGAGCAGTTCTTC. This encodes CASSRGGQGVSSYNEQFF.

The CDR3 nucleotides are TGTGCCAGCAGCTTAGATGTGGGGGGGACAAACATTCAGTACTTC. This gives the protein CASSLDVGGTNIQYF. The chain couples TRBV11-2 to TRBJ2-4, with 7 bases fitting TRBD2. Germline V gives CDR1 SGHAT, CDR2 FQNNGV. V trimming: 0 bases; J trimming: 6 bases; junction bases outside the gene matches: 5. The CDR3 spans 15 residues. The full variable domain, rest sourced from reference TRBV11-2 and TRBJ2-4, is EAGVAQSPRYKIIEKRQSVAFWCNPISGHATLYWYQQILGQGPKLLIQFQNNGVVDDSQLPKDRFSAERLKGVDSTLKIQPAKLEDSAVYLCASSLDVGGTNIQYFGAGTRLSVL.

This chain connects TRBV6-5 to TRBJ2-3; TRBD1 might be the D (6 bases). Germline values: CDR1 MNHEY, CDR2 SVGAGI. The CDR3 length is 15 residues. V dropped 10 bases and J dropped 3 bases, with 20 bases sitting between them. CDR3 residues: CAISKYGGETDTQYF. The CDR3 nucleotides are TGTGCCATCTCAAAGTATGGGGGCGAAACAGATACGCAGTATTTT.

This chain joins TRBV15 and TRBJ1-2; a weak D match, TRBD1 (5 bases). This CDR3 region has 15 residues. V lost 3 bases and J lost 0, with 11 bases in between. Germline CDR1 is LNHNV and CDR2 is YYDKDF (reference sequence). The CDR3 reads CATSRGQGANYGYTF. The CDR3 bases are TGTGCCACCAGCAGGGGGCAGGGTGCTAACTATGGCTACACCTTC.

V gene TRBV3-1 combines with J gene TRBJ2-2; D may be TRBD1 or TRBD2 (6 bases each). V lost 2 bases, J lost 9 bases, and 10 bases lay in between. Germline lookup yields CDR1 LGHDT and CDR2 YNNKEL (reference sequence). The length of the CDR3 is 13 residues. CDR3 in amino acids: CASSQNRDWELFF. In nucleotides, the CDR3 is TGTGCCAGCAGCCAAAACAGGGACTGGGAGCTGTTTTTT.

This rearrangement joins TRBV4-1 to TRBJ1-4; no clear D. The V and J ends lost 2 bases and 8 bases respectively, with 18 bases between them. The CDR3 is made up of 16 amino acids. CDR1 is MGHRA, CDR2 YSYEKL, per germline. The CDR3 loop reads CASSQPRSRVGEKLFF. The CDR3 DNA follows: TGCGCCAGCAGCCAACCCCGATCTCGAGTGGGGGAAAAACTGTTTTTT.

This chain joins TRBV3-1 and TRBJ1-1; D not resolved. V gave up 3 bases and J gave up 1 base, with 9 bases separating them. The CDR3 is 14 amino acids. Germline V gives CDR1 LGHDT, CDR2 YNNKEL (reference sequence). DNA for the CDR3: TGTGCCAGCAGCCATAAGGCCAGGAACACTGAAGCTTTCTTT. As protein: CASSHKARNTEAFF.

The chain uses TRBV29-1 and TRBJ2-7, with 10 bases matching TRBD1. The assigned J gene may be wrong: the sequence end matches TRBJ2-5 better. The CDR3 is 13 residues long. Germline V gives CDR1 SQVTM, CDR2 ANQGSEA. The DNA of the CDR3 is TGCAGCGTTGGGACCGGACAGGGGGGGACCCAGTACTTC. Protein product: CSVGTGQGGTQYF.

This clonotype is a singleton in its sample. A read error is possible here, since a much larger clone lies one base away. V is TRBV7-2 and J is TRBJ2-1; weak D call: TRBD2 (6 bases). This CDR3 spans 17 amino acids. Germline loops: CDR1 SGHTA, CDR2 FQGNSA. Trimming shortened V by 4 bases and J by 4 bases, and 20 bases separated the two germline ends. CDR3 sequence reads: CASSSVVGNGGYNEQFF. The CDR3 DNA reads TGTGCCAGCAGCTCAGTAGTAGGTAACGGAGGGTACAATGAGCAGTTCTTC.

The J gene is TRBJ1-1, the V gene TRBV11-2; D unresolved. With 3 bases removed from V and 3 bases from J, the gap between germline ends came to 17 bases. CDR1 is SGHAT, CDR2 FQNNGV, per germline. The CDR3 loop spans 16 amino acids. The chain's CDR3 is CASSLLGRGMDTEAFF. Here the CDR3 DNA reads TGTGCCAGCAGCTTGTTGGGCCGGGGAATGGACACTGAAGCTTTCTTT.

By share of the sample, this clonotype is large (0.1 to 1%). The V gene is TRBV5-1, the J gene TRBJ1-6; 7 nucleotides match TRBD1. CDR3 length: 15 residues. Germline CDR1 reads SGHRS; CDR2 reads YFSETQ. The trim removed 2 bases at V and 7 bases at J, leaving 6 bases unmatched. DNA of the CDR3: TGCGCCAGCAGCTTCCAAGGGGGCGAAAATTCACCCCTCCACTTT. This translates into CASSFQGGENSPLHF.

The J gene is TRBJ2-1, the V gene TRBV20-1; no clear D. Germline-derived CDR1 and CDR2 are DFQATT and SNEGSKA (reference sequence). The CDR3 totals 12 residues. The ends were cut back, 6 bases at V and 6 bases at J, with 12 bases in the middle. The CDR3 coding sequence is TGCAGTGCCGAAGATACGGGCAATGAGCAGTTCTTC. Protein: CSAEDTGNEQFF.

The chain is built from TRBV10-3 and TRBJ2-3; the match to TRBD2 covers 7 bases. V was pared by 6 bases and J by 5 bases, with 8 bases of the junction left unmatched. This CDR3 has 14 residues. Per germline, CDR1 ENHRY and CDR2 SYGVKD. The CDR3 nucleotides are TGTGCCATCAGCCCCGGGACGGGGGGAGATACGCAGTATTTT. This encodes CAISPGTGGDTQYF.

The V call is TRBV7-2, the J call TRBJ2-1, with D unresolved. The J call is doubtful: the DNA matches TRBJ2-7 better. This CDR3 is 16 amino acids long. CDR1 and CDR2 from the germline V gene are SGHTA and FQGNSA. The CDR3: CASSLVWTASYNEQYF. The CDR3 DNA follows: TGTGCCAGCAGCTTAGTGTGGACCGCCTCCTACAATGAGCAGTACTTC.

This clonotype was counted a single time. This chain's CDR3 is CASSQGPDREAFF. CDR3 in DNA: TGTGCCAGCAGCCAAGGCCCTGACAGGGAAGCTTTCTTT. This sequence joins TRBV3-1 and TRBJ1-1; D is perhaps TRBD1 (6 bases). CDR1 is LGHDT, CDR2 YNNKEL, per germline (reference sequence). The V and J ends lost 1 base and 8 bases respectively, with 11 bases between them. The CDR3 sequence is 13 residues long.

Turning to this clonotype: A junction boundary mismatches the germline segment, possibly from a read error. The V call is TRBV7-2, the J call TRBJ2-5, with 10 bases lining up with TRBD1. This CDR3 region has 15 residues. The germline gives CDR1 SGHTA, CDR2 FQGNSA. Written as DNA, the CDR3 is TGTGCCTGCAGCCCCTGGACAGGGGGACAAGAGACCCAGTACTTC. It encodes CACSPWTGGQETQYF.

The genes are TRBV5-1 and TRBJ2-5, with 7 bases matching TRBD1. Germline V CDR1 and CDR2: SGHRS, YFSETQ. The CDR3 spans 17 residues. Unmatched junction bases numbered 9, after V lost 0 bases and J lost 1 base. CDR3 bases: TGCGCCAGCAGCTTGGGACAGGGTGGGCCTCTCCAAGAGACCCAGTACTTC. Protein: CASSLGQGGPLQETQYF.

This chain connects TRBV25-1 to TRBJ2-3, with 7 bases fitting TRBD2. V lost 8 bases to trimming and J lost 4 bases; unmatched junction nucleotides: 12. Germline V gene sequence: CDR1 MGHDK, CDR2 SYGVNS. The CDR3 extends over 15 amino acids. The CDR3 DNA follows: TGTGCCAGCTGTCCCTCGGGGGGACTTGCAGATACGCAGTATTTT. Encoded protein: CASCPSGGLADTQYF.

This clonotype was observed a handful of times. The CDR3 region is CASSQGQGGYTF. CDR3 in DNA: TGTGCCAGCAGCCAGGGGCAGGGCGGCTACACCTTC. The chain carries TRBV7-2 and TRBJ1-2, with TRBD1 as a possible D gene (6 bases). With 5 bases removed from V and 8 bases from J, the gap between germline ends came to 12 bases. From germline, CDR1 is SGHTA and CDR2 FQGNSA. This CDR3 has 12 residues.

This clonotype appeared once. The CDR3 loop reads CASKGGPNNEQFF. The CDR3 DNA reads as TGCGCCAGCAAGGGGGGACCTAACAATGAGCAGTTCTTC. V usage is TRBV5-1 and J usage is TRBJ2-1; D may be TRBD1 or TRBD2 (6 bases each). Germline V gene sequence: CDR1 SGHRS, CDR2 YFSETQ. V was pared by 6 bases and J by 5 bases, with 12 bases between. The CDR3 contains 13 residues.

Of note for this clonotype: A much larger clone differs by one base, so this may be a read error. V gene TRBV7-2 combines with J gene TRBJ1-2, with D possibly matching TRBD1 (6 bases). This CDR3 has 12 residues. With 5 bases removed from V and 8 bases from J, the gap between germline ends came to 12 bases. Germline loops: CDR1 SGHTA, CDR2 FQGNSA. The CDR3: CASSRDKGGYTF. DNA for the CDR3: TGTGCCAGCAGCCGGGACAAGGGAGGCTACACCTTC.

In DNA form, the CDR3 reads TGTGCCAGCAGGTTTTCGCGGGGCTCGGGGGATACGCAGTATTTT. Encoded protein: CASRFSRGSGDTQYF. The chain has TRBV12-3 or TRBV12-4 and TRBJ2-3; a possible D gene is TRBD2 (6 bases). Trimming left V 6 bases short and J 6 bases short, with 19 bases between. CDR3 length: 15 residues.